In its sample, the clone carrying this TCR beta chain was seen a few times. Antigen specificity is unknown. This CDR3 is built from 15 residues. Germline assignment: CDR1 SGHVS and CDR2 FQNEAQ. With 5 bases clipped from V and 6 bases from J, the junction kept 7 bases outside the gene matches. The data originate from a study of T cells in Graves' hyperthyroidism and ophthalmopathy. Amplification targeted TCR beta CDR3 regions from RNA transcripts. The primer set for the first-round RT-PCR of the TCR CDR3 was HTBI. TCRdb recomputed calls from the multiplex PCR reads with MiXCR, one row per CDR3 protein. The data contain 460,000 or so distinct CDR3 sequences, around an eighth of them singletons. Study-level results: The majority of expanded thyroid clonotypes above 0.001 also appeared in blood. In simple terms, a model built on 13 V-J features told ophthalmopathy apart from stable hyperthyroidism.

Sequenced material: blood. This clonotype was sampled from a young woman with Graves' hyperthyroidism. The V gene is TRBV7-8, the J gene TRBJ1-4; 9 bases align to TRBD1. CDR3 sequence: CASSVKQGAHEKLFF. In DNA form, the CDR3 reads TGTGCCAGCAGCGTAAAACAGGGGGCGCATGAAAAACTGTTTTTT.